Listed here are 6 T cell receptor beta chains from one sample, sequenced in a study of blood T cell repertoires in COVID-19. Clones were read by immunoSEQ multiplex PCR, and TCRdb kept only the in-frame ones, dropping some. The sample lists around 130,000 clones; approximately 77% were seen once. Sequencing used peripheral blood. The receptors were sampled from an elderly man with acute or convalescent COVID-19.

The V gene is TRBV5-5, the J gene TRBJ2-1, with 8 nucleotides matching TRBD2. J lost 9 bases, V lost 1 base, and 9 bases had no gene match. In germline, CDR1 is SGHKS, CDR2 YYEKEE (reference sequence). The CDR3 runs 15 residues. The CDR3 reads CASSLTGGPFSEQFF. DNA for the CDR3: TGTGCCAGCAGCTTGACGGGGGGGCCTTTTTCTGAGCAGTTCTTC.

The chain uses TRBV19 and TRBJ1-2, with D tentatively TRBD1 (5 bases). The CDR3 is 14 amino acids. V lost 3 bases and J 4 bases, leaving 12 bases between the germline ends. Germline V gene data show CDR1 as LNHDA and CDR2 as SQIVND (reference sequence). The CDR3 sequence: CASSMRQYTYGYTF. Written as DNA, the CDR3 is TGTGCCAGTAGTATGAGACAGTATACCTATGGCTACACCTTC.

The rearrangement links TRBV11-2 to TRBJ2-3; TRBD2 aligns across 7 bases. The V gene's germline CDR1 is SGHAT and CDR2 FQNNGV. The V segment lost 6 bases and the J segment 6 bases; nucleotides outside the gene matches: 6. The CDR3 sequence is 13 residues long. Here the CDR3 reads CASSRRGDDTQYF. The CDR3 nucleotides are TGTGCCAGCAGTCGACGGGGGGATGATACGCAGTATTTT.

The chain carries TRBV4-1 and TRBJ1-1; no clear D gene. Germline V lookup: CDR1 MGHRA, CDR2 YSYEKL. V was cut by 4 bases and J by 6 bases, with 21 bases left in between. CDR3 length: 16 amino acids. The CDR3 loop reads CASSRAGGSRISEAFF. The CDR3 bases are TGCGCCAGCAGCCGCGCTGGCGGATCCCGAATCTCTGAAGCTTTCTTT.

This sequence joins TRBV7-9 and TRBJ2-7; D might be TRBD1 (5 bases). This CDR3 has 17 residues. The V gene lost 0 bases and the J gene lost 1 base, with 16 bases spanning the gap. Germline V lookup: CDR1 SEHNR, CDR2 FQNEAQ (reference sequence). Here the CDR3 DNA reads TGTGCCAGCAGCTTAGCGGGCTGGCAGGGCCAATCCTACGAGCAGTACTTC. It specifies CASSLAGWQGQSYEQYF. Full variable domain (rest looked up from reference TRBV7-9 and TRBJ2-7): DTGVSQNPRHKITKRGQNVTFRCDPISEHNRLYWYRQTLGQGPEFLTYFQNEAQLEKSRLLSDRFSAERPKGSFSTLEIQRTEQGDSAMYLCASSLAGWQGQSYEQYFGPGTRLTVT.

V and J are TRBV27 and TRBJ1-2; D is perhaps TRBD1 (6 bases). The germline gives CDR1 MNHEY, CDR2 SMNVEV (reference sequence). CDR3 length equals 12 residues. The germline V and J ends were trimmed by 2 bases and 8 bases, with 9 bases remaining between them. The CDR3 sequence is CASSLKGDGYTF. The CDR3 DNA is TGTGCCAGCAGTTTAAAGGGGGACGGCTACACCTTC.